The subject of this entry is one TCR beta chain. Its target antigen remains unknown. Base qualities are not at hand, and no much larger clone is one base apart. The CDR3 sequence holds 13 residues, the cysteine and phenylalanine included. Solely the CDR3 DNA is kept, with 39 bases framed from the first base. V gives up 3 bases and J gives up 10 bases, and the segment between their germline ends measures 13 bases. Taken from the germline V gene (reference sequence), the CDR1 and CDR2 loops are GTSNPN and SVGIG. TCRbeta CDR3 regions were amplified from genomic DNA using the immunoSEQ Assay, a bias-controlled multiplex PCR. The authors' analysis ran thus. Within the assay, amplification of reference gene primers was used to estimate how many nucleated cells each sample contained. To quantify the absolute abundance of each unique TCRbeta CDR3 rearrangement, sequence reads were collapsed and filtered. For each sample, productive Simpson clonality was calculated as the square root of Simpson's diversity index across productive rearrangements. TCRdb carries this immuneACCESS record with in-frame sequences only. Its versions omit some clonotypes, under half of them owing to an unresolved V gene in the studies checked, with the rest unexplained. V and J calls plus clone size are reproduced from that table; the DNA served to infer D and trimming. The sample contains over 200,000 clones, approximately 90% of them found a single time. Clones ranked in the top ten supply under 4.5% of the sample.

Another Seattle source contributed samples from volunteer blood donors who had recovered from COVID-19. Each collaborating institution followed its own protocols to collect whole blood in K2EDTA tubes. Collaborator samples were shipped for TCRbeta analysis as frozen whole blood, isolated PBMCs, or DNA extracted from either sample type. This record belongs to a study of blood T cell repertoires in COVID-19 (TCRdb year 2020). Regarding the research as a whole: Samples covering the acute and convalescent phases of COVID-19 were provided by collaborators in the United States, Italy and Spain. A freely available public database, intended as a resource for researchers studying the immune response to SARS-CoV-2, is where the repertoires were released. A de-identified subject ID, COVID-19 status, age in years and sex were almost always included in the sample metadata. The material from the prospective study consisted of cDNA or gDNA derived from T cells, B-cell-depleted T cells, or PBMCs. The dataset comprised deeply sampled blood TCRbeta repertoires from subjects exposed to, actively infected with, or recovered from COVID-19. Where available, HLA class I and class II types were taken from metadata supplied by the sample provider and were not determined by assay-based typing. Samples came from the ongoing ImmuneRACE study (first 160 participants) plus 1,254 subjects from 6 global collaborators. Overall study results and their limits: The quantity of clinical and demographic metadata differed by source and by participant and was supplied without curation.

The rearrangement combines TRBV30 with TRBJ1-6; TRBD1 is perhaps the D gene, given 6 matching bases. The receptor was derived from a man aged 55 to 70 who had recovered from COVID-19. Sequenced sample: peripheral blood. The base sequence is TGTGCCTGGAGCGCTCAGGGGTTATCACCCCTCCACTTT. Its translation reads: CAWSAQGLSPLHF.